This entry describes one TCR beta chain. The data were obtained in a study of shared clonotypes between healthy human individuals. Study-level information: Every donor yielded three CD4 naive, three CD4 memory, two CD8 naive and one CD8 memory plate.

Profiling relied on immunoSEQ multiplex PCR, and the TCRdb table lists in-frame clones only, not all of them. In the table there are some 2,400,000 clones, almost 96% of which are singletons. V was cut by 0 bases and J by 3 bases, with 14 bases left in between. Germline loops: CDR1 SGHDN, CDR2 FVKESK. This CDR3 has 16 amino acids. The TCR comes from a man between 18 and 35 years old in good health. V gene TRBV14 combines with J gene TRBJ1-2; no firm D call. Sequencing used naive CD4+ T cells sorted from blood. Described subset: CD45RA+ positively selected. The CDR3 DNA follows: TGTGCCAGCAGCCAAGACCGGACGGACTTTTACTATGGCTACACCTTC. Its protein is CASSQDRTDFYYGYTF.